Below, one T cell receptor (beta chain) is given with its context. This record belongs to a study of STAT5B mutations in CD4+ large granular lymphocyte leukemia. There are 14 residues in the CDR3. Germline CDR1 is SGHTA and CDR2 is FQGNSA. Assay: immunoSEQ multiplex PCR; the TCRdb copy retains only in-frame clones and omits some. The sample records 22,000 or so clones, 78% being singletons. The rearrangement uses TRBV7-2 and TRBJ2-5; D is tentatively TRBD1 or TRBD2 (5 bases each). Gene TRBJ2-7 matches the end of the DNA better, so the J call may be wrong. The receptor's source is a human donor in good health. Sequencing used CD4+ T cells from blood buffy coats. The CDR3 nucleotides are TGTGCCAGCAGCTCCGGGACGGCCTCCTACGAGCAGTACTTC. Protein: CASSSGTASYEQYF.